Included here is one T cell receptor (beta chain) sequence, with context. In the original analysis: Amplifying reference gene primers gave estimates of nucleated cell counts. Some clones are missing from TCRdb's copy, which holds only in-frame ones; the method was immunoSEQ multiplex PCR. D and trimming were read from the DNA, whereas the V and J calls and clone size are those reported in that table. The data show roughly 220,000 clones, with 65% to 90% seen just once and 4.5% to 7.5% held by the top ten. These data belong to a study of blood T cell repertoires in COVID-19. Study-level background: Sample material is recorded as cDNA or gDNA derived from T cells, B-cell-depleted T cells, or PBMCs.

J gave up 4 bases and V 6 bases, and 8 bases lay outside the gene matches. The V gene's germline CDR1 is SGHRS and CDR2 YFSETQ. CDR3 length: 14 residues. The sequenced material came from peripheral blood. This chain links TRBV5-1 with TRBJ2-3, with TRBD2 matching 7 bases. The receptor was isolated from a man of 80 years or more with acute or convalescent COVID-19. CDR3 region: CASTTGGGPDTQYF. CDR3 coding DNA: TGCGCCAGCACCACGGGGGGAGGGCCAGATACGCAGTATTTT.